The rows below give T cell receptor beta chains drawn from one sample of a study of cytomegalovirus exposure and HLA in healthy donors. Assay used: immunoSEQ multiplex PCR; TCRdb lists only in-frame clones, some missing. The sample has tens of thousands of clones; about three quarters are singletons. Sequenced: PBMCs. These receptors all stem from a male donor in good health and CMV-seropositive. Each CDR3 is given with its conserved first and last residue. A D gene is named only where the DNA matches it firmly. The size of a clone is reported for some rows only, either as once, few or many, or as a class for expanded clones.

CDR3nt: TGCGCCAGCAGGAACACAGGGTCCTACGAGCAGTACTTC
CDR3aa: CASRNTGSYEQYF
v_gene: TRBV5-1
d_gene: .
j_gene: TRBJ2-7
abundance: .

CDR3nt: TGTGCCTGGAATCCGGGACAGGGGTTGGAGGCGGCCGGGGAGCTGTTTTTT
CDR3aa: CAWNPGQGLEAAGELFF
v_gene: TRBV30
d_gene: TRBD1
j_gene: TRBJ2-2
abundance: .

CDR3nt: TGTGCCAGCAGCTCTAACAGGGGCTCTAGCACAGATACGCAGTATTTT
CDR3aa: CASSSNRGSSTDTQYF
v_gene: TRBV5-6
d_gene: TRBD1
j_gene: TRBJ2-3
abundance: .

CDR3nt: TGCGCCAGCAGCTTGGCTCAGTCAGCTGAAGCTTTCTTT
CDR3aa: CASSLAQSAEAFF
v_gene: TRBV5-1
d_gene: .
j_gene: TRBJ1-1
abundance: few

CDR3nt: TGTGCCAGTAGTATTCAGGGTTCTGGTGAAAAACTGTTTTTT
CDR3aa: CASSIQGSGEKLFF
v_gene: TRBV19
d_gene: .
j_gene: TRBJ1-4
abundance: .

CDR3nt: TGTGCCAGCAGCTTAGAGGGCGGGAGGTACAATGAGCAGTTCTTC
CDR3aa: CASSLEGGRYNEQFF
v_gene: TRBV13
d_gene: TRBD2
j_gene: TRBJ2-1
abundance: .

CDR3nt: TGTGCCAGCAGCCCGGGGACTTTAGCCAAAAACATTCAGTACTTC
CDR3aa: CASSPGTLAKNIQYF
v_gene: TRBV5-6
d_gene: .
j_gene: TRBJ2-4
abundance: few

CDR3nt: TGTGCCAGCCAAGGAGGTTCCCGCACAGATACGCAGTATTTT
CDR3aa: CASQGGSRTDTQYF
v_gene: TRBV6-6
d_gene: .
j_gene: TRBJ2-3
abundance: .

CDR3nt: TGTGCCAGTAGTATTAGTCTAGCGGGGAATGAGCAGTTCTTC
CDR3aa: CASSISLAGNEQFF
v_gene: TRBV19
d_gene: TRBD2
j_gene: TRBJ2-1
abundance: .

CDR3nt: TGTGCCAGCAGCCGGACAGGGGTCGGGGAGCTGTTTTTT
CDR3aa: CASSRTGVGELFF
v_gene: TRBV11-2
d_gene: TRBD1
j_gene: TRBJ2-2
abundance: .

CDR3nt: TGTGCCAGCTCACCAGAGGCAGGGTGGAACACTGAAGCTTTCTTT
CDR3aa: CASSPEAGWNTEAFF
v_gene: TRBV18
d_gene: .
j_gene: TRBJ1-1
abundance: once

CDR3nt: TGTGCCACCGCCGGGACTAGCGGCTCCTACGAGCAGTACTTC
CDR3aa: CATAGTSGSYEQYF
v_gene: TRBV19
d_gene: TRBD2
j_gene: TRBJ2-7
abundance: .